This TCR beta chain appears in the sequencing data of a study of blood T cell repertoires in COVID-19 (dated by TCRdb to the early 2020s). At the level of the whole study: Samples from collaborators originated in the United States, Italy and Spain and spanned both the acute and convalescent phases of COVID-19. The repertoires were released in a freely available public database meant as a resource for research on the immune response to SARS-CoV-2. The samples were drawn from two sources: the first 160 participants of the ongoing ImmuneRACE study, and over 1,000 subjects contributed by 6 global collaborators. The material from the prospective study consisted of cDNA or gDNA derived from T cells, B-cell-depleted T cells, or PBMCs. The sample metadata nearly always contained a de-identified subject ID, COVID-19 status, age in years and sex. Where available, HLA class I and class II types were obtained from metadata supplied by the sample provider rather than from assay-based typing. The dataset comprised deeply sampled blood TCRbeta repertoires from subjects exposed to, actively infected with, or recovered from COVID-19.

Each collaborating institution followed its own protocols to collect whole blood in K2EDTA tubes. For TCRbeta analysis, collaborators shipped samples as frozen whole blood, isolated PBMCs, or DNA extracted from either of those sample types. From a lookup of the germline V gene (reference sequence), CDR1 and CDR2 are SEHNR and FQNEAQ. The CDR3 spans 14 residues, from the cysteine through the phenylalanine. Only the CDR3 region is kept as DNA, spanning 42 bases read in frame from base 1. The V end gives up 5 bases and the J end 3 bases, leaving 4 bases in the junction not matched to a gene. The study at large found these results: How much clinical and demographic metadata was included differed by source and by participant, and the metadata was provided uncurated.

About this clone: Its antigen remains undetermined. The input lacks base qualities; no much larger clone sits a single base away.

TCRbeta CDR3 regions were amplified from genomic DNA using the immunoSEQ Assay, a bias-controlled multiplex PCR. The study's own analysis went as follows. Nucleated cell counts per sample were estimated from amplification of reference gene primers within the assay. Sequence reads were collapsed and filtered to measure the absolute abundance of every unique TCRbeta CDR3 rearrangement. For each sample, productive Simpson clonality was calculated as the square root of Simpson's diversity index over productive rearrangements. What TCRdb holds here is the immuneACCESS table cut down to in-frame rearrangements. Part of the clones is not present; checked against another copy, under half of the missing clones reflect an unresolved V gene, and the others are unexplained. The DNA gave D and trimming, while V, J and clone size come from that table. The sample table contains some 50,000 clones; only one count was recorded for 86% of them. The biggest ten clones account for roughly 14% of the sample.

This TCR was recovered from a human donor in a cohort sampled during active COVID-19. The sample taken for sequencing was peripheral blood. This receptor chain uses TRBV7-9 and TRBJ2-7, and TRBD1 matches 10 of the central bases. The sequenced DNA is TGTGCCAGCAGCCCCTGGACAGGGGGCTACGAGCAGTACTTC. Its amino acids are CASSPWTGGYEQYF.